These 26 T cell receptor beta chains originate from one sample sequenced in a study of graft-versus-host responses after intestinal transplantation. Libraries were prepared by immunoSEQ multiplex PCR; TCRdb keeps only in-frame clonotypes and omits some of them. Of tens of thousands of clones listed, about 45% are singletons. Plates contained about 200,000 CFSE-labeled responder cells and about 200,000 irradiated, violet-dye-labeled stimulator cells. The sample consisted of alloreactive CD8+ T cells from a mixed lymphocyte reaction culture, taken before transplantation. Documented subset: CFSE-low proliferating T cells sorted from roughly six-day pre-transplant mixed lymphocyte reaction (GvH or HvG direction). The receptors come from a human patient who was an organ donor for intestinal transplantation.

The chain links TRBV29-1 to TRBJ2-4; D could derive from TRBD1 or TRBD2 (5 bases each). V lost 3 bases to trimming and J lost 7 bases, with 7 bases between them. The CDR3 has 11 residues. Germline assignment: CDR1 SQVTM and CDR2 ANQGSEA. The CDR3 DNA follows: TGCAGCGTTGACAGGGAGAACATTCAGTACTTC. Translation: CSVDRENIQYF.

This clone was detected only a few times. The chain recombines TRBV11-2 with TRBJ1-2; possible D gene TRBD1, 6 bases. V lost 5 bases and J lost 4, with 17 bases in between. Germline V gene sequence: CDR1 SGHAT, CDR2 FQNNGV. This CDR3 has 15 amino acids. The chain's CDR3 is CASSLGGPSTYGYTF. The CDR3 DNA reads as TGTGCCAGCAGCCTCGGGGGGCCCTCAACCTATGGCTACACCTTC.

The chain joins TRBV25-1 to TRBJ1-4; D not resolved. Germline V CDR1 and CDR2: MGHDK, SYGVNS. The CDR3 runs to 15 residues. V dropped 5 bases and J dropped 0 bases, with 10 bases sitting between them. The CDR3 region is CASSSVTPTNEKLFF. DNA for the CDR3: TGTGCCAGCAGTTCCGTAACTCCAACTAATGAAAAACTGTTTTTT.

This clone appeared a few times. The CDR3 sequence is CASSVGEGRYEQYF. As DNA, the CDR3 is TGTGCCAGCAGCGTAGGGGAGGGCCGCTACGAGCAGTACTTC. The chain recombines TRBV9 with TRBJ2-7; TRBD2 aligns across 7 bases. The CDR3 has 14 residues. The germline V gene has CDR1 SGDLS and CDR2 YYNGEE. J lost 3 bases, V lost 0 bases, and 3 bases had no gene match.

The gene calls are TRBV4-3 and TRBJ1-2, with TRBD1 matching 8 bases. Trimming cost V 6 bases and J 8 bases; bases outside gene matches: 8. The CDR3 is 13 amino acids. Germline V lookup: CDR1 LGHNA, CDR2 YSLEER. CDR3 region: CASSPTGAGGYTF. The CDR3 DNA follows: TGCGCCAGCAGTCCGACAGGGGCAGGCGGCTACACCTTC.

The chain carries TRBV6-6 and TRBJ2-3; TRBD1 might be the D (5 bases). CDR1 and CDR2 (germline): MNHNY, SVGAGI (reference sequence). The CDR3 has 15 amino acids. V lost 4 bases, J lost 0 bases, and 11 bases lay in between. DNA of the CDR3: TGTGCCAGCAGTTTCCGGACATTTAGCACAGATACGCAGTATTTT. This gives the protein CASSFRTFSTDTQYF.

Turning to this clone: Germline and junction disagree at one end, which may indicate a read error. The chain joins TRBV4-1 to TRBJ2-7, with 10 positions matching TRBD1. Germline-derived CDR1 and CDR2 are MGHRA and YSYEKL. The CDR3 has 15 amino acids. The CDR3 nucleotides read TGTGCCAGCAGCCGAATCGGACAGGGGGACTACGAGCAGTACTTC. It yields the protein CASSRIGQGDYEQYF.

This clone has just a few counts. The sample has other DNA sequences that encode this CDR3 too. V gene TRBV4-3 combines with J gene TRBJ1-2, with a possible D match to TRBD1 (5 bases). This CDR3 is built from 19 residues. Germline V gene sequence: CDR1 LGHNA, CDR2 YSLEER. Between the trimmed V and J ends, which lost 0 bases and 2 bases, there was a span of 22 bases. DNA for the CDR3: TGCGCCAGCAGCCAAGATTATGGGGCCGGGGGGGGTCGGAACTATGGCTACACCTTC. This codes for CASSQDYGAGGGRNYGYTF.

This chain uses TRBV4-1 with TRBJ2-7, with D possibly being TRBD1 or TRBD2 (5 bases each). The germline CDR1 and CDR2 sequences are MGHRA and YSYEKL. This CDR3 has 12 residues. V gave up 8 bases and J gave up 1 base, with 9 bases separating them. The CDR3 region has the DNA TGCGCCAGCGGGGACGGGTCCTACGAGCAGTACTTC. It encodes CASGDGSYEQYF.

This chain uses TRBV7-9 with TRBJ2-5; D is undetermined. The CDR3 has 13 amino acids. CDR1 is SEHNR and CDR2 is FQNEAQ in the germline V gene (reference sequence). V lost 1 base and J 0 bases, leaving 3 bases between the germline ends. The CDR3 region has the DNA TGTGCCAGCAGCTTAGAACACCAAGAGACCCAGTACTTC. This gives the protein CASSLEHQETQYF. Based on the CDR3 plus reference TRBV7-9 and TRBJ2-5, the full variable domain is DTGVSQNPRHKITKRGQNVTFRCDPISEHNRLYWYRQTLGQGPEFLTYFQNEAQLEKSRLLSDRFSAERPKGSFSTLEIQRTEQGDSAMYLCASSLEHQETQYFGPGTRLLVL.

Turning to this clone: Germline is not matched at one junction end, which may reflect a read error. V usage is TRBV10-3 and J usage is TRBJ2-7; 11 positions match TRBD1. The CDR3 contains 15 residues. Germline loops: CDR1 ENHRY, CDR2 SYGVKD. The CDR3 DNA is TGTGCCAGCAGTTTCCGGGACAGGGGGTTCTACGAGCAGTACTTC. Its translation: CASSFRDRGFYEQYF.

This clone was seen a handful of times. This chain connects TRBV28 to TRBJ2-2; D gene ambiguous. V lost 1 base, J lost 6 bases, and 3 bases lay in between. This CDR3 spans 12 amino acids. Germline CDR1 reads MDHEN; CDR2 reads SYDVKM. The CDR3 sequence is CASSLSAGELFF. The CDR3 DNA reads TGTGCCAGCAGTTTATCGGCCGGGGAGCTGTTTTTT.

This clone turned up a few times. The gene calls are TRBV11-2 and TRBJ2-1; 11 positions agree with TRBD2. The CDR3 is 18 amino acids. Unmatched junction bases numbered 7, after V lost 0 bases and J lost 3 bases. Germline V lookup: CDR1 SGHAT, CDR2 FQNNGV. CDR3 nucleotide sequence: TGTGCCAGCAGCTTAGATACACTAGCGGGAGTTGGCTACAATGAGCAGTTCTTC. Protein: CASSLDTLAGVGYNEQFF.

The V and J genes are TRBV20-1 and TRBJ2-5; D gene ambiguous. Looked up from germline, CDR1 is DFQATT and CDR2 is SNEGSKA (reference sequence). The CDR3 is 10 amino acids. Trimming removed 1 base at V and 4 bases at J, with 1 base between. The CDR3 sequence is CSARGETQYF. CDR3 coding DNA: TGCAGTGCTAGAGGAGAGACCCAGTACTTC.

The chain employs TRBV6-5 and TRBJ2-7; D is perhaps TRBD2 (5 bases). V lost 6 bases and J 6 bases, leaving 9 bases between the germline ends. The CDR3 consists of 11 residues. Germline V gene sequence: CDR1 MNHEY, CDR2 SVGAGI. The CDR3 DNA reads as TGTGCCAGCAGGAGAGGGAGCGAGCAGTACTTC. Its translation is CASRRGSEQYF.

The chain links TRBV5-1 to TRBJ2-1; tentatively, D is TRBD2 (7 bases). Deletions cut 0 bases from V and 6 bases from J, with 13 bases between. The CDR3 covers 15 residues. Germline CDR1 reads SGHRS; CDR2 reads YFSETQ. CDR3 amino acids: CASSLGAGALNEQFF. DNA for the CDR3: TGCGCCAGCAGCTTGGGCGCGGGGGCTCTCAATGAGCAGTTCTTC. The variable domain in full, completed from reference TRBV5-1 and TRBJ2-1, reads KAGVTQTPRYLIKTRGQQVTLSCSPISGHRSVSWYQQTPGQGLQFLFEYFSETQRNKGNFPGRFSGRQFSNSRSEMNVSTLELGDSALYLCASSLGAGALNEQFFGPGTRLTVL.

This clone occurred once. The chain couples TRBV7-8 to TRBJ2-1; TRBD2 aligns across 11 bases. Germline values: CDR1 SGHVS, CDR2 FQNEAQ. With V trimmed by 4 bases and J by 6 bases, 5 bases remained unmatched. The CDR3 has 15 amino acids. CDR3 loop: CASSSLAGGGNEQFF. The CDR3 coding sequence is TGTGCCAGCAGCTCGTTAGCGGGAGGGGGCAATGAGCAGTTCTTC.

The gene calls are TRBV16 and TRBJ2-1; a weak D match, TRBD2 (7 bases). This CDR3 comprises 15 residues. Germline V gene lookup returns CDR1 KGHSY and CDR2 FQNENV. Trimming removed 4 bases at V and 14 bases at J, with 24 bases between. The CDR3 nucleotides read TGTGCCAGCAGCCCCTCCGGACTAGGGGGTCCAGTTGAGTTCTTC. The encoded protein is CASSPSGLGGPVEFF.

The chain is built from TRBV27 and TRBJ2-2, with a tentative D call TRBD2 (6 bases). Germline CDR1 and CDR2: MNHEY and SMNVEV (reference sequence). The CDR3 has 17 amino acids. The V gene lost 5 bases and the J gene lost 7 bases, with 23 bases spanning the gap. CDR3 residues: CASSPRDFPVRIGELFF. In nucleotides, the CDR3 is TGTGCCAGCAGTCCGCGGGACTTCCCCGTCAGGATCGGGGAGCTGTTTTTT.

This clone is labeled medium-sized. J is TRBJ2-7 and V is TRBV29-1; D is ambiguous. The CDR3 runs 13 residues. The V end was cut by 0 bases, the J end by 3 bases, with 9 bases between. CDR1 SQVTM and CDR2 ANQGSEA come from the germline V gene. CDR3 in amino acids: CSVEDGQYYEQYF. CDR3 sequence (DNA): TGCAGCGTTGAAGATGGGCAGTACTACGAGCAGTACTTC.

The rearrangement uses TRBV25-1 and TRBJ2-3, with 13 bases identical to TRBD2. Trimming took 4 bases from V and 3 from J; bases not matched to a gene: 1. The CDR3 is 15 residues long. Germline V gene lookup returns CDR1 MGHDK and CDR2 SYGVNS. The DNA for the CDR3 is TGTGCCAGCAGTGGGGGACTAGCGGGAACAGATACGCAGTATTTT. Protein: CASSGGLAGTDTQYF.

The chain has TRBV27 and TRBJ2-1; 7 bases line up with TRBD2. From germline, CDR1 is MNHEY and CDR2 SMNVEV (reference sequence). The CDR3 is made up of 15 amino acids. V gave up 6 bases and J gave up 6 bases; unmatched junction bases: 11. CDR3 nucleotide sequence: TGTGCCAGCAGCTTACGGGGCGGGGGAAGCAATGAGCAGTTCTTC. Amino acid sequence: CASSLRGGGSNEQFF.

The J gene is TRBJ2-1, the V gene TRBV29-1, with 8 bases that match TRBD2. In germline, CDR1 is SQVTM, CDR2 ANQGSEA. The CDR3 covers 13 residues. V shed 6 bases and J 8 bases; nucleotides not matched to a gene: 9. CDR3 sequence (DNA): TGCAGCGTGAGAAAGAGCGGGAGCTATGAGCAGTTCTTC. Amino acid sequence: CSVRKSGSYEQFF.

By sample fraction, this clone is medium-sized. This CDR3 reads CASSIALNSNQPQHF. CDR3 coding DNA: TGTGCCAGTAGTATAGCCCTTAATAGCAATCAGCCCCAGCATTTT. The V gene is TRBV19, the J gene TRBJ1-5; unclear D gene. Per germline, CDR1 LNHDA and CDR2 SQIVND (reference sequence). V dropped 1 base and J dropped 0 bases, with 7 bases sitting between them. This CDR3 contains 15 residues.

CDR3 sequence: CASSPMGGPYEQYF. The DNA for the CDR3 is TGTGCCAGCTCACCGATGGGGGGCCCCTACGAGCAGTACTTC. The chain joins TRBV18 to TRBJ2-7; D is possibly TRBD1 or TRBD2 (6 bases each). Germline V gives CDR1 KGHSH, CDR2 LQKENI. Trimming took off 3 bases at V and 2 bases at J, with 11 bases between the two ends. CDR3 length: 14 amino acids. The full variable domain, in which reference TRBV18 and TRBJ2-7 provide the parts outside the CDR3, is NAGVMQNPRHLVRRRGQEARLRCSPMKGHSHVYWYRQLPEEGLKFMVYLQKENIIDESGMPKERFSAEFPKEGPSILRIQQVVRGDSAAYFCASSPMGGPYEQYFGPGTRLTVT.

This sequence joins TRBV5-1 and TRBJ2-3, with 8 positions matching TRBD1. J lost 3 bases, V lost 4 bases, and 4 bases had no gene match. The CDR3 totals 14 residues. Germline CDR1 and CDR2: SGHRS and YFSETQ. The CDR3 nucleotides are TGCGCCAGCAGCCCGGACAGGGAAACAGATACGCAGTATTTT. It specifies CASSPDRETDTQYF.